These 21 T cell receptor beta chains originate from one sample sequenced in a study of radiotherapy plus CTLA-4 blockade in lung cancer. Only in-frame clones appear in the TCRdb table, and some are missing; sequencing was by immunoSEQ multiplex PCR. The table lists roughly 48,000 clones, 82% of them singletons, with 2.5% to 3.5% in the top ten. The starting material was peripheral blood, obtained from a patient treated with radiotherapy plus ipilimumab. The receptors stem from a human donor with non-small cell lung cancer who had stable disease on radiotherapy plus ipilimumab.

The chain combines TRBV9 with TRBJ1-5; TRBD1 is a possible D gene (6 bases). The V end lost 4 bases, the J end lost 0 bases, and 14 bases lay between the germline ends. Germline lookup yields CDR1 SGDLS and CDR2 YYNGEE. The CDR3 extends over 16 amino acids. The CDR3, as DNA: TGTGCCAGCAGCCTGATCGGACAGTATAGCAATCAGCCCCAGCATTTT. It codes for CASSLIGQYSNQPQHF.

The chain carries TRBV7-3 and TRBJ2-2, with D maybe TRBD1 (5 bases). Between the trimmed V and J ends, which lost 1 base and 7 bases, there was a span of 13 bases. The CDR3 is 15 amino acids. The germline V gene encodes CDR1 SGHTA and CDR2 FQGTGA. The chain's CDR3 is CASSLRPQGNGELFF. The CDR3 bases are TGTGCCAGCAGCTTAAGGCCCCAGGGAAACGGGGAGCTGTTTTTT.

This clone appeared a single time. The rearrangement uses TRBV9 and TRBJ2-1; 12 bases line up with TRBD2. Germline V gene data show CDR1 as SGDLS and CDR2 as YYNGEE. After removal of 1 base from V and 8 bases from J, the junction contained 7 bases not matched to a gene. The CDR3 has 16 residues. The CDR3 loop reads CASSVSGLAGIDEQFF. CDR3 sequence (DNA): TGTGCCAGCAGCGTATCCGGACTAGCGGGGATCGATGAGCAGTTCTTC.

The gene calls are TRBV6-6 and TRBJ2-1; 12 bases map to TRBD2. The CDR3 is 15 residues long. The germline V gene encodes CDR1 MNHNY and CDR2 SVGAGI (reference sequence). After removal of 4 bases from V and 5 bases from J, the junction contained 3 bases not matched to a gene. CDR3 sequence (DNA): TGTGCCAGCAGTTGGACTAGCGGGAAACACAATGAGCAGTTCTTC. This gives the protein CASSWTSGKHNEQFF.

Concerning this clone: The junction shows a germline mismatch at one end, possibly a read error. The chain employs TRBV11-2 and TRBJ1-2, with D uncertain. The CDR3 length is 12 residues. CDR1 and CDR2 from the germline V gene are SGHAT and FQNNGV. The CDR3 region is CASSLLTSRMIF. The CDR3 DNA follows: TGTGCCAGCAGCCTACTAACTTCGAGAATGATCTTC. The full variable domain, completed using reference TRBV11-2 and TRBJ1-2, is EAGVAQSPRYKIIEKRQSVAFWCNPISGHATLYWYQQILGQGPKLLIQFQNNGVVDDSQLPKDRFSAERLKGVDSTLKIQPAKLEDSAVYLCASSLLTSRMIFGSGTRLTVV.

The rearrangement links TRBV19 to TRBJ2-6, with TRBD1 matching over 10 bases. The CDR3 contains 18 residues. J lost 0 bases, V lost 4 bases, and 6 bases had no gene match. Germline lookup yields CDR1 LNHDA and CDR2 SQIVND (reference sequence). For the CDR3, the DNA is TGTGCCAGTAGTACCTCGGGACAGGGGTTCTCTGGGGCCAACGTCCTGACTTTC. It codes for CASSTSGQGFSGANVLTF.

This clone was seen a few times. This sequence joins TRBV27 and TRBJ1-4; D is ambiguous. CDR1 MNHEY and CDR2 SMNVEV come from the germline V gene (reference sequence). The CDR3 contains 15 residues. With 6 bases removed from V and 5 bases from J, the gap between germline ends came to 16 bases. The CDR3 region is CASSPSSNLNEKLFF. The DNA of the CDR3 is TGTGCCAGCAGCCCCTCAAGCAATCTCAATGAAAAACTGTTTTTT.

V gene TRBV13 combines with J gene TRBJ1-1, with D possibly TRBD1 on 6 matching bases. The CDR3 has 18 amino acids. Germline lookup yields CDR1 PRHDT and CDR2 FYEKMQ (reference sequence). V lost 3 bases, J lost 1 base, and 21 bases lay in between. This CDR3 reads CASSFGWVRGARNTEAFF. The DNA of the CDR3 is TGTGCCAGCAGCTTTGGCTGGGTCCGGGGGGCCAGGAACACTGAAGCTTTCTTT.

This chain links TRBV28 with TRBJ1-2; D remains ambiguous. This CDR3 is built from 15 residues. With 6 bases removed from V and 0 bases from J, the gap between germline ends came to 14 bases. Looked up from germline, CDR1 is MDHEN and CDR2 is SYDVKM. The chain's CDR3 is CASSPFIAANYGYTF. The CDR3 region has the DNA TGTGCCAGCAGCCCGTTCATAGCGGCTAACTATGGCTACACCTTC.

Concerning this clone itself: The limits of the CDR3 on the DNA are not certain, so only TCRdb's listed CDR3 is given. CDR3 residues: CASSFRARGQGEQFF. The chain uses TRBV28 and TRBJ2-1; the table's D call, TRBD1, has no DNA check behind it. The CDR3 region is 15 residues in length, termini included. Germline loops: CDR1 MDHEN, CDR2 SYDVKM.

This clone was seen only a few times. This chain joins TRBV5-4 and TRBJ2-1; 9 bases fit TRBD1. Trimming removed 3 bases from V and 8 bases from J; junction bases left unmatched: 12. The CDR3 has 16 residues. Germline CDR1 and CDR2: SGHNT and YYREEE (reference sequence). The CDR3 DNA sequence: TGTGCCAGCAGCTCCCCCCCGGGACAGGGTTCGGATGAGCAGTTCTTC. This translates into CASSSPPGQGSDEQFF.

The chain has TRBV5-1 and TRBJ2-1, with TRBD1 matching over 8 bases. The V segment lost 2 bases and the J segment 3 bases; nucleotides outside the gene matches: 4. There are 15 residues in the CDR3. Germline V lookup: CDR1 SGHRS, CDR2 YFSETQ. CDR3 bases: TGCGCCAGCAGCTTCTCAGGGGGCAGCTACAATGAGCAGTTCTTC. Translating gives CASSFSGGSYNEQFF.

The chain carries TRBV18 and TRBJ1-3; unclear D gene. The germline gives CDR1 KGHSH, CDR2 LQKENI. The CDR3 consists of 19 residues. Trimming removed 3 bases at V and 2 bases at J, with 23 bases between. Here the CDR3 reads CASSPYRVQTTWPGNTIYF. The CDR3, as DNA: TGTGCCAGCTCACCGTACCGGGTCCAAACGACGTGGCCTGGAAACACCATATATTTT.

The chain employs TRBV7-9 and TRBJ2-1; 9 positions agree with TRBD1. Germline V gene lookup returns CDR1 SEHNR and CDR2 FQNEAQ (reference sequence). The CDR3 is 15 residues long. V was clipped by 1 base and J by 7 bases; unmatched bases: 5. Here the CDR3 DNA reads TGTGCCAGCAGCTTAGGGACAGGGGTTTCAAATGAGCAGTTCTTC. Protein sequence: CASSLGTGVSNEQFF. Full variable domain (outside the CDR3, taken from reference TRBV7-9 and TRBJ2-1): DTGVSQNPRHKITKRGQNVTFRCDPISEHNRLYWYRQTLGQGPEFLTYFQNEAQLEKSRLLSDRFSAERPKGSFSTLEIQRTEQGDSAMYLCASSLGTGVSNEQFFGPGTRLTVL.

This clone was seen only once. This rearrangement joins TRBV9 to TRBJ1-3; tentative D call: TRBD1 (5 bases). This CDR3 region has 16 residues. CDR1 is SGDLS and CDR2 is YYNGEE in the germline V gene. V lost 4 bases to trimming and J lost 2 bases, with 16 bases between them. The CDR3 region is CASSPPLGPPGNTIYF. Here the CDR3 DNA reads TGTGCCAGCAGCCCACCGCTGGGGCCCCCTGGAAACACCATATATTTT.

The V and J genes are TRBV29-1 and TRBJ2-7, with 13 bases matching TRBD2. The germline gives CDR1 SQVTM, CDR2 ANQGSEA. This CDR3 contains 13 residues. With 7 bases clipped from V and 3 bases from J, the junction kept 3 bases outside the gene matches. CDR3 coding DNA: TGCAGCGCATGGACTAGCGGGAGCTACGAGCAGTACTTC. It specifies CSAWTSGSYEQYF.

This clone occurred a few times. The rearrangement links TRBV30 to TRBJ1-6; D is perhaps TRBD1 (6 bases). The CDR3 is 15 residues long. Germline CDR1 GTSNPN, CDR2 SVGIG (reference sequence). CDR3 nucleotides: TGTGCTGGGGCCTCCTTTACAGGGCGGAGTTCACCCCTCCACTTT. Its protein is CAGASFTGRSSPLHF. The entire variable domain, with the rest obtained from reference TRBV30 and TRBJ1-6, is as follows: SQTIHQWPATLVQPVGSPLSLECTVEGTSNPNLYWYRQAAGRGLQLLFYSVGIGQISSEVPQNLSASRPQDRQFILSSKKLLLSDSGFYLCAGASFTGRSSPLHFGNGTRLTVT.

This sequence joins TRBV10-1 and TRBJ2-2; D gene uncertain. Germline V gene data show CDR1 as WNHNN and CDR2 as SYGVQD (reference sequence). This CDR3 is built from 14 residues. Trimming removed 5 bases from V and 6 bases from J, with 13 bases in between. The CDR3 DNA reads TGCGCCAGCAGTCCCTTAAGTGGCCCCGGGGAGCTGTTTTTT. This encodes CASSPLSGPGELFF.

The rearrangement joins TRBV5-1 to TRBJ1-4, with D possibly TRBD1 on 5 matching bases. CDR1 and CDR2 from the germline V gene are SGHRS and YFSETQ. This CDR3 is built from 16 residues. The germline V and J ends were trimmed by 4 bases and 3 bases, with 16 bases remaining between them. CDR3 protein: CASSRGTLEANEKLFF. CDR3 coding DNA: TGCGCCAGCAGCCGGGGGACGCTGGAGGCTAATGAAAAACTGTTTTTT.

The V and J genes are TRBV5-4 and TRBJ2-7; TRBD2 matches 9 bases. CDR3 length: 16 amino acids. The ends lost 1 base at V and 6 bases at J; junction bases unmatched: 11. Per the germline V gene, CDR1 is SGHNT and CDR2 is YYREEE (reference sequence). The CDR3 bases are TGTGCCAGCAGCTTGTATCATGGGACTAGCCTCATCGAGCAGTACTTC. Protein: CASSLYHGTSLIEQYF.

This rearrangement joins TRBV15 to TRBJ2-5; tentative D call: TRBD1 (6 bases). Near its end, the DNA agrees better with TRBJ2-7, so the J call may be wrong. Germline V gene data show CDR1 as LNHNV and CDR2 as YYDKDF (reference sequence). This CDR3 is 16 amino acids long. CDR3 DNA sequence: TGTGCCACCAGCAGAGACGGGCAGGGGTTCCTCTACGAGCAGTACTTC. It specifies CATSRDGQGFLYEQYF.